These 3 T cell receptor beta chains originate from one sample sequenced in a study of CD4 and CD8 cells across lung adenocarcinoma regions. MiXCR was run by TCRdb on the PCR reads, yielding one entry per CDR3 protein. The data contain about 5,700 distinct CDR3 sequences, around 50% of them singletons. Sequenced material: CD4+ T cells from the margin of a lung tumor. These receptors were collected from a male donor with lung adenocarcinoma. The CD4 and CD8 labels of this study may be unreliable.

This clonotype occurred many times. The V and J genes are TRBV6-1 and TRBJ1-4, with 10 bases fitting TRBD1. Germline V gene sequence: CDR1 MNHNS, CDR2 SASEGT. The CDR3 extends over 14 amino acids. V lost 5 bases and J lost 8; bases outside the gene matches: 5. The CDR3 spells CASSQDRGKEKLFF. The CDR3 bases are TGTGCCAGCAGTCAGGACAGGGGGAAGGAAAAACTGTTTTTT.

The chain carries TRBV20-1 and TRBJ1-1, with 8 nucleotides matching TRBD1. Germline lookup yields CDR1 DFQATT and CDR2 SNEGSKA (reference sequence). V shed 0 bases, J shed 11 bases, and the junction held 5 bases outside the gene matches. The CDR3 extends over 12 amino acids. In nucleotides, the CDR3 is TGCAGTGCTAGAGAAGACAGGGGATATGCTTTCTTT. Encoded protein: CSAREDRGYAFF.

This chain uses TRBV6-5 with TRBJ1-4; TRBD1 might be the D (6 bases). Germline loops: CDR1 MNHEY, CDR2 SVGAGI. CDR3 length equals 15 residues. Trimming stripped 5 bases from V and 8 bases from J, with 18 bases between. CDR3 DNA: TGTGCCAGCAGTCGCTCGCACAGGGCGAGAGAAAAACTGTTTTTT. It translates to CASSRSHRAREKLFF.